Detailed here is one T cell receptor beta chain. In the authors' methods: Nucleated cell counts were estimated from reference gene primer amplification. Clones were read by immunoSEQ multiplex PCR, and TCRdb kept only the in-frame ones, dropping some. V and J calls and clone size are copied from that table; D and trimming were computed from the DNA. The sample has about 55,000 clones; around 83% are singletons. Germline V lookup: CDR1 SGHRS, CDR2 YFSETQ. The CDR3 spans 13 residues. V was pared by 4 bases and J by 5 bases, with 13 bases between. This sample is part of a study of blood T cell repertoires in COVID-19. Overall study: The United States, Italy and Spain supplied acute and convalescent COVID-19 samples. PBMCs, B-cell-depleted T cells, or T cells were the source of the cDNA or gDNA that made up the material.

This sequence joins TRBV5-1 and TRBJ2-7; unclear D gene. This sequence was found in a human donor in a cohort sampled during active COVID-19. The sequenced sample consisted of peripheral blood. CDR3 sequence (DNA): TGCGCCAGCAGCGCCAACCGAGGAAACGAGCAGTACTTC. Translation: CASSANRGNEQYF.